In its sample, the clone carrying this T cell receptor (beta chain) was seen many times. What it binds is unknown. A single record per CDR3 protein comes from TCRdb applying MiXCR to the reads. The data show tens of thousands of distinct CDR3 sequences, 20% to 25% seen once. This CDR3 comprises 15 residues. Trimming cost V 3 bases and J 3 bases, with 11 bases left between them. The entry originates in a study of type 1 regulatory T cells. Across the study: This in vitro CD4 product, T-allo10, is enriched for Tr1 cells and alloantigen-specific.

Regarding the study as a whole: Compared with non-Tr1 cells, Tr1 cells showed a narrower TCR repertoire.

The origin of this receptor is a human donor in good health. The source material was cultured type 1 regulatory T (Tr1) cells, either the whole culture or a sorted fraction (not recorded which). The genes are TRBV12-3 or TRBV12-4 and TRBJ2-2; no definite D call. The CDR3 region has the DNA TGTGCCAGCAGTTTGCGAGGTGGCTACACCGGGGAGCTGTTTTTT. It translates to CASSLRGGYTGELFF.